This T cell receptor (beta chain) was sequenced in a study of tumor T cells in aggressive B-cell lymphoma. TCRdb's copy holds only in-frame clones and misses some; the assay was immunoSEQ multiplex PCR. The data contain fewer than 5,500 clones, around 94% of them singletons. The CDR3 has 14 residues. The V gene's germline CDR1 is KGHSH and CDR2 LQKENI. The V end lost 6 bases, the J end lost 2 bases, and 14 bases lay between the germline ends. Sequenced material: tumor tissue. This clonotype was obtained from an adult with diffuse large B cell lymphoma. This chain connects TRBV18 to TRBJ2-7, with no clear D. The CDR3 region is CASSPGAATYEQYF. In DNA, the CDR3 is TGTGCCAGCTCCCCCGGAGCAGCGACCTACGAGCAGTACTTC.